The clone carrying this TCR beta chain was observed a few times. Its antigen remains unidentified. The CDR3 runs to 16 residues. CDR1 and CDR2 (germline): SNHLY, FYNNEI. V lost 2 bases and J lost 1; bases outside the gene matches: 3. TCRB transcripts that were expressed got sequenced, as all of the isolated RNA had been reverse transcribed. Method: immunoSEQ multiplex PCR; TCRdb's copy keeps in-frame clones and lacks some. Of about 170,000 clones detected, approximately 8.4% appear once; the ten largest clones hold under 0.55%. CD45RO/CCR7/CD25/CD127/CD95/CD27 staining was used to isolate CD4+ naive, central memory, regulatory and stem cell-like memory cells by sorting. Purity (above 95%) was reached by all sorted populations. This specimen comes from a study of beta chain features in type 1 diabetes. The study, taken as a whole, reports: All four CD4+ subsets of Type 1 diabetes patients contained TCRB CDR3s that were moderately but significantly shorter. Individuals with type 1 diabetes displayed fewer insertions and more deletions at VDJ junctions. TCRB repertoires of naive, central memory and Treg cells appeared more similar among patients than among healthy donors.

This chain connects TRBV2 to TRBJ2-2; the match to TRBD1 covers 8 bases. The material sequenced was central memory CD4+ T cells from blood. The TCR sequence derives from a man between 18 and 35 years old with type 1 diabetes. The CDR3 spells CASSEYGTGNTGELFF. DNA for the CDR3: TGTGCCAGCAGTGAATACGGGACAGGGAACACCGGGGAGCTGTTTTTT.